These 27 T cell receptor beta chains came from one sample sequenced in a study of siplizumab effects on memory and regulatory T cells (dated 2019 in TCRdb). Receptor libraries were prepared by the immunoSEQ multiplex PCR assay. In TCRdb, the immuneACCESS table is reduced to in-frame sequences with V and J assigned. These tables do not hold every clone; where another copy was compared, an unresolved V gene accounts for under half, and the others remain unexplained. Present in this sample are more than 85,000 clones, just over 90% of which were seen just once. The ten largest account for roughly 0.78% of the sample. The sequenced sample consisted of Tregs sorted from blood. The receptors were gathered from a human donor in good health.

The rearrangement joins TRBV19 to TRBJ2-3; 8 bases fit TRBD1. The junction had 4 bases not matched to a gene; V was cut back by 5 bases and J by 0 bases. The CDR3 is 15 residues long. Germline CDR1 is LNHDA and CDR2 is SQIVND (reference sequence). This CDR3 reads CASSFRTGSTDTQYF. Written as DNA, the CDR3 is TGTGCCAGTAGTTTTAGGACAGGGAGCACAGATACGCAGTATTTT.

The gene calls are TRBV29-1 and TRBJ2-5; possibly TRBD2 for D (6 bases). V shed 8 bases and J shed 0 bases, with 7 bases lying between them. The CDR3 has 11 residues. The germline V gene encodes CDR1 SQVTM and CDR2 ANQGSEA. The DNA for the CDR3 is TGCAGCTGCGGGGACCAAGAGACCCAGTACTTC. Protein sequence: CSCGDQETQYF.

V usage is TRBV28 and J usage is TRBJ1-6, with 10 positions matching TRBD1. Germline V CDR1 and CDR2: MDHEN, SYDVKM. J was trimmed by 0 bases and V by 4 bases; bases with no gene match: 9. The CDR3 is 19 amino acids. In DNA form, the CDR3 reads TGTGCCAGCAGTTCCGACGGACAGGGGGAGATCTCCTATAATTCACCCCTCCACTTT. It codes for CASSSDGQGEISYNSPLHF.

The chain uses TRBV11-3 and TRBJ2-1, with a tentative D call TRBD2 (5 bases). The CDR3 runs 17 residues. The germline V gene encodes CDR1 SGHNT and CDR2 YENEEA. Trimming removed 5 bases from V and 7 bases from J, with 24 bases in between. CDR3 DNA: TGTGCCAGCAGCCCCCGGGTCGGCCGCGGAGGCCGTAATGAGCAGTTCTTC. Protein: CASSPRVGRGGRNEQFF.

The chain uses TRBV2 and TRBJ2-3, with D perhaps matching TRBD1 (6 bases). The V end lost 5 bases, the J end lost 2 bases, and 14 bases lay between the germline ends. Germline values: CDR1 SNHLY, CDR2 FYNNEI. CDR3 length: 15 amino acids. Here the CDR3 DNA reads TGTGCCAGCAGTACCGGACAGCTCTACACAGATACGCAGTATTTT. Protein: CASSTGQLYTDTQYF.

The V gene is TRBV10-2, the J gene TRBJ1-2, with 7 bases matching TRBD1. CDR3 length: 13 residues. Germline V CDR1 and CDR2: WSHSY, SAAADI. Unmatched junction bases numbered 9, after V lost 6 bases and J lost 8 bases. The CDR3 DNA follows: TGCGCCAGCAGCCTGGACAGGCGAGGCGGCTACACCTTC. It codes for CASSLDRRGGYTF.

V is TRBV7-9 and J is TRBJ2-3; tentatively, D is TRBD2 (6 bases). The germline V gene has CDR1 SEHNR and CDR2 FQNEAQ (reference sequence). The germline V and J ends were trimmed by 3 bases and 4 bases, with 20 bases remaining between them. This CDR3 is 17 amino acids long. The CDR3 sequence: CASSFNLGTQRADTQYF. The CDR3 DNA reads as TGTGCCAGCAGCTTCAACCTAGGGACTCAGAGGGCAGATACGCAGTATTTT.

The chain combines TRBV5-1 with TRBJ2-1; 15 positions agree with TRBD2. The J segment lost 6 bases and the V segment lost 4 bases, leaving 2 bases of the junction unmatched. The CDR3 has 15 amino acids. In germline, CDR1 is SGHRS, CDR2 YFSETQ. CDR3 nucleotide sequence: TGCGCCAGCAGCCCGGGACTAGCGGGAGGCAATGAGCAGTTCTTC. This translates into CASSPGLAGGNEQFF.

The rearrangement links TRBV2 to TRBJ2-2, with a possible D match to TRBD1 (6 bases). CDR3 length: 15 amino acids. Germline assignment: CDR1 SNHLY and CDR2 FYNNEI. Trimming pared 7 bases from V and 1 base from J, leaving 13 bases between. The CDR3 reads CASITDRMNTGELFF. The CDR3 DNA follows: TGTGCCAGCATTACGGACAGAATGAACACCGGGGAGCTGTTTTTT.

The chain is built from TRBV11-3 and TRBJ1-1, with TRBD1 identical over 7 bases. The V segment lost 8 bases and the J segment 2 bases; nucleotides outside the gene matches: 5. CDR3 length: 13 amino acids. Germline CDR1 is SGHNT and CDR2 is YENEEA. The DNA of the CDR3 is TGTGCCAGCCGTGGGACAGACAACACTGAAGCTTTCTTT. The encoded protein is CASRGTDNTEAFF.

The V call is TRBV5-1, the J call TRBJ2-7; D tentatively reads TRBD1 or TRBD2 (5 bases each). The CDR3 loop spans 14 amino acids. Trimming removed 6 bases from V and 2 bases from J, with 15 bases in between. Germline lookup yields CDR1 SGHRS and CDR2 YFSETQ. CDR3: CASKPGTAPYEQYF. The CDR3 nucleotides read TGCGCCAGCAAACCCGGGACCGCCCCCTACGAGCAGTACTTC. Full variable domain (missing parts from reference TRBV5-1 and TRBJ2-7): KAGVTQTPRYLIKTRGQQVTLSCSPISGHRSVSWYQQTPGQGLQFLFEYFSETQRNKGNFPGRFSGRQFSNSRSEMNVSTLELGDSALYLCASKPGTAPYEQYFGPGTRLTVT.

The rearrangement links TRBV5-1 to TRBJ2-7; 7 nucleotides agree with TRBD2. The CDR3 length is 15 residues. CDR1 is SGHRS, CDR2 YFSETQ, per germline. Unmatched junction bases numbered 12, after V lost 2 bases and J lost 7 bases. CDR3 DNA: TGCGCCAGCAGCTTCCTCTCACTTACAGCGGGAGAGCAGTACTTC. It yields the protein CASSFLSLTAGEQYF.

The chain carries TRBV20-1 and TRBJ2-3; D call uncertain. The CDR3 is made up of 10 amino acids. Trimming removed 3 bases at V and 12 bases at J, with 10 bases between. Germline V gene lookup returns CDR1 DFQATT and CDR2 SNEGSKA (reference sequence). The CDR3 spells CSASTVGQYF. Here the CDR3 DNA reads TGCAGTGCTAGCACAGTAGGACAGTATTTT.

The rearrangement links TRBV11-2 to TRBJ1-5; D is unresolved. CDR1 and CDR2 from the germline V gene are SGHAT and FQNNGV. Trimming removed 0 bases at V and 4 bases at J, with 10 bases between. This CDR3 region has 15 residues. The CDR3 nucleotides are TGTGCCAGCAGCTTAGAGCCCGGAGTTAATCAGCCCCAGCATTTT. Protein product: CASSLEPGVNQPQHF.

The genes are TRBV2 and TRBJ2-2; TRBD2 matches 14 bases. Germline V lookup: CDR1 SNHLY, CDR2 FYNNEI. After removal of 5 bases from V and 6 bases from J, the junction contained 2 bases not matched to a gene. The CDR3 loop spans 15 amino acids. The CDR3 nucleotides read TGTGCCAGCAGTAGACTAGCGGGAGGGTCCGGGGAGCTGTTTTTT. Translated, it gives CASSRLAGGSGELFF.

V usage is TRBV19 and J usage is TRBJ1-5, with D unclear. With 6 bases removed from V and 8 bases from J, the gap between germline ends came to 17 bases. This CDR3 is built from 14 residues. Germline V gives CDR1 LNHDA, CDR2 SQIVND (reference sequence). The CDR3 protein is CASRDPVAWEPQHF. CDR3 in DNA: TGTGCCAGTAGGGATCCCGTCGCTTGGGAGCCCCAGCATTTT.

This chain connects TRBV7-2 to TRBJ1-2, with 10 positions matching TRBD1. This CDR3 is built from 14 residues. Germline lookup yields CDR1 SGHTA and CDR2 FQGNSA. The V segment lost 2 bases and the J segment 7 bases; nucleotides outside the gene matches: 4. DNA for the CDR3: TGTGCCAGCAGCTTACCGGACAGGGGGGCTGGCTACACCTTC. Protein sequence: CASSLPDRGAGYTF.

This clone was picked up one time. This rearrangement joins TRBV7-9 to TRBJ2-5; 8 bases are a match to TRBD2. The germline CDR1 and CDR2 sequences are SEHNR and FQNEAQ (reference sequence). The junction had 11 bases not matched to a gene; V was cut back by 0 bases and J by 5 bases. The CDR3 has 17 amino acids. The CDR3 loop is CASSLALQREQRETQYF. CDR3 sequence (DNA): TGTGCCAGCAGCTTAGCTCTCCAGCGGGAGCAGAGGGAGACCCAGTACTTC. The full variable domain, its missing parts supplied by reference TRBV7-9 and TRBJ2-5, is DTGVSQNPRHKITKRGQNVTFRCDPISEHNRLYWYRQTLGQGPEFLTYFQNEAQLEKSRLLSDRFSAERPKGSFSTLEIQRTEQGDSAMYLCASSLALQREQRETQYFGPGTRLLVL.

The chain uses TRBV5-5 and TRBJ2-2; D call uncertain. In germline, CDR1 is SGHKS, CDR2 YYEKEE (reference sequence). The CDR3 covers 15 residues. Deletions cut 6 bases from V and 2 bases from J, with 14 bases between. CDR3 residues: CASTETPRNTGELFF. In DNA form, the CDR3 reads TGTGCCAGCACCGAAACCCCCCGAAACACCGGGGAGCTGTTTTTT. Together with reference TRBV5-5 and TRBJ2-2, the CDR3 gives the full variable domain: DAGVTQSPTHLIKTRGQQVTLRCSPISGHKSVSWYQQVLGQGPQFIFQYYEKEERGRGNFPDRFSARQFPNYSSELNVNALLLGDSALYLCASTETPRNTGELFFGEGSRLTVL.

The rearrangement links TRBV7-9 to TRBJ2-4, with a possible D match to TRBD1 (6 bases). The CDR3 loop spans 16 amino acids. The V end lost 1 base, the J end lost 0 bases, and 10 bases lay between the germline ends. Per the germline V gene, CDR1 is SEHNR and CDR2 is FQNEAQ (reference sequence). CDR3 sequence (DNA): TGTGCCAGCAGCTTAGTAAGGGGGTTAGCCAAAAACATTCAGTACTTC. It specifies CASSLVRGLAKNIQYF.

The rearrangement joins TRBV6-1 to TRBJ2-7, with TRBD2 identical over 8 bases. After removal of 8 bases from V and 3 bases from J, the junction contained 9 bases not matched to a gene. CDR3 length equals 14 residues. Germline V gene sequence: CDR1 MNHNS, CDR2 SASEGT. CDR3 nucleotide sequence: TGTGCCAGCCTGAGCGGGGGATCGCTCTACGAGCAGTACTTC. Encoded protein: CASLSGGSLYEQYF.

This rearrangement joins TRBV2 to TRBJ1-1; 8 bases match TRBD1. This CDR3 has 13 amino acids. V dropped 6 bases and J dropped 10; count of bases not matched to a gene: 10. Germline V lookup: CDR1 SNHLY, CDR2 FYNNEI. The CDR3 is CASRRQGKSVAFF. DNA for the CDR3: TGTGCCAGCAGACGACAGGGGAAGAGCGTAGCTTTCTTT.

CDR3 in amino acids: CASRERTGNYEKLFF. CDR3 sequence (DNA): TGTGCCAGCAGGGAGAGGACAGGCAATTATGAAAAACTGTTTTTT. The rearrangement joins TRBV2 to TRBJ1-4; 7 nucleotides agree with TRBD1. The CDR3 runs 15 residues. V dropped 6 bases and J dropped 6; count of bases not matched to a gene: 10. Germline V gene sequence: CDR1 SNHLY, CDR2 FYNNEI.

CDR3 bases: TGTGCCAGCAGCTCCGGATTAGCGGTCTACGAGCAGTACTTC. Its translation: CASSSGLAVYEQYF. V usage is TRBV7-9 and J usage is TRBJ2-7, with D maybe TRBD2 (6 bases). The germline V gene encodes CDR1 SEHNR and CDR2 FQNEAQ (reference sequence). This CDR3 comprises 14 residues. V gave up 4 bases and J gave up 3 bases, with 13 bases separating them.

This clone has only a few counts. The gene calls are TRBV19 and TRBJ1-5, with D uncertain. Per germline, CDR1 LNHDA and CDR2 SQIVND (reference sequence). This CDR3 spans 15 amino acids. Trimming shortened V by 3 bases and J by 6 bases, and 15 bases separated the two germline ends. The CDR3 loop reads CASSMGWEVGQPQHF. DNA for the CDR3: TGTGCCAGTAGTATGGGTTGGGAGGTCGGTCAGCCCCAGCATTTT.

This clone was counted once. V gene TRBV9 combines with J gene TRBJ2-3; the D is unclear. This CDR3 has 15 amino acids. V gave up 0 bases and J gave up 2 bases, with 10 bases separating them. Germline loops: CDR1 SGDLS, CDR2 YYNGEE. The CDR3 nucleotides are TGTGCCAGCAGCGTAGGAGTGGTTATCACAGATACGCAGTATTTT. Protein: CASSVGVVITDTQYF.

The chain couples TRBV6-1 to TRBJ2-2; D is undetermined. In germline, CDR1 is MNHNS, CDR2 SASEGT. V dropped 7 bases and J dropped 6 bases, with 6 bases sitting between them. The CDR3 runs to 11 residues. In DNA form, the CDR3 reads TGTGCCAGCACCTCGGCCGGGGAGCTGTTTTTT. This gives the protein CASTSAGELFF.